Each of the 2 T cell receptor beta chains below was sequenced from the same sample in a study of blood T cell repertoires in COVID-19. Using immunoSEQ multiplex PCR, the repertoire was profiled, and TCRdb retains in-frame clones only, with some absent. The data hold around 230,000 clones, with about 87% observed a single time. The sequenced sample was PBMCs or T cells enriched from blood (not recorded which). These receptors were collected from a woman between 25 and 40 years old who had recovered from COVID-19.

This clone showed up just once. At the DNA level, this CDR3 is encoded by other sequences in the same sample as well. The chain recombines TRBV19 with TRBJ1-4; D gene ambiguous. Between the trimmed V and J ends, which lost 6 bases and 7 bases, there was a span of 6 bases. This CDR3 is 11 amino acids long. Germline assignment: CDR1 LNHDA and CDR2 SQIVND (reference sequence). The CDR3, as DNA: TGTGCCAGTAGCCCCGGTGAAAAACTGTTTTTT. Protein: CASSPGEKLFF.

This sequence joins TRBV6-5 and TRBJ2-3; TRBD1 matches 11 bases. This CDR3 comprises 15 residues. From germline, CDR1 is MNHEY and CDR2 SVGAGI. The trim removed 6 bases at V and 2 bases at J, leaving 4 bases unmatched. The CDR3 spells CASSRGQGATDTQYF. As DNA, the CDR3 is TGTGCCAGCAGCCGTGGACAGGGGGCCACAGATACGCAGTATTTT.